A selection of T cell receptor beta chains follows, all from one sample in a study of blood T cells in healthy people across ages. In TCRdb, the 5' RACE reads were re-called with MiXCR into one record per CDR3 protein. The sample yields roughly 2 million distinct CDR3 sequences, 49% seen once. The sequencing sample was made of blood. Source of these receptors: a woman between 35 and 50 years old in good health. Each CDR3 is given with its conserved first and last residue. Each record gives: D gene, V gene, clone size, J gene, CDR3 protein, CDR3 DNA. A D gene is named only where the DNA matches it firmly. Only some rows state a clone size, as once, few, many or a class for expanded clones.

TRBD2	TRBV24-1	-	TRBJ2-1	CATSFGLAGAENEQFF	TGTGCCACCAGTTTCGGACTAGCGGGGGCGGAGAATGAGCAGTTCTTC
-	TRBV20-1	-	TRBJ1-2	CSASLRRAANYGYTF	TGCAGTGCTAGCCTCCGTCGCGCAGCTAACTATGGCTACACCTTC
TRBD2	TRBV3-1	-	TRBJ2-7	CASSHSGLVVEQYF	TGTGCCAGCAGCCATTCGGGACTAGTAGTCGAGCAGTACTTC
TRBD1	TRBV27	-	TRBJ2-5	CASSLSDPGQGRTQYF	TGTGCCAGCAGTTTATCTGACCCGGGACAGGGGAGGACCCAGTACTTC
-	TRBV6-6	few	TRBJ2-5	CASRLLEETQYF	TGTGCCAGCAGGCTACTAGAAGAGACCCAGTACTTC
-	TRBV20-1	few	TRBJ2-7	CSAGNYEQYF	TGCAGTGCTGGCAACTACGAGCAGTACTTC
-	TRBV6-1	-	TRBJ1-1	CASSDRGRVNTEAFF	TGTGCCAGCAGTGACAGAGGACGGGTGAACACTGAAGCTTTCTTT
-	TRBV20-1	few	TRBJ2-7	CSARDPPEGYEQYF	TGCAGTGCTAGAGACCCCCCTGAGGGGTACGAGCAGTACTTC
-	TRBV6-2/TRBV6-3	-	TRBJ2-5	CASSDLAGDPQETQYF	TGTGCCAGCAGTGACCTGGCAGGGGATCCTCAGGAGACCCAGTACTTC
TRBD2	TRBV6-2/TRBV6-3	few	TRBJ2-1	CASSSKGLAGGEQFF	TGTGCCAGCAGTTCAAAGGGACTAGCGGGGGGTGAGCAGTTCTTC
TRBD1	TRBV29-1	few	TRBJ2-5	CSVEQGAGETQYF	TGCAGCGTGGAACAGGGGGCGGGAGAGACCCAGTACTTC
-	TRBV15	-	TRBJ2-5	CATSAPPQGETQYF	TGTGCCACCAGCGCGCCCCCCCAGGGAGAGACCCAGTACTTC
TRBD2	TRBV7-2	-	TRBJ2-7	CASTWTSGNYEQYF	TGTGCCAGCACCTGGACTAGCGGGAACTACGAGCAGTACTTC
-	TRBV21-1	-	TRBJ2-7	CASSTSATGYREQYF	TGTGCCAGCAGCACAAGCGCCACAGGGTATCGCGAGCAGTACTTC
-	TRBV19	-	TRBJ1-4	CASKDVATNEKLFF	TGTGCCAGTAAGGACGTTGCAACTAATGAAAAACTGTTTTTT
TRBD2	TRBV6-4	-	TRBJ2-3	CASSDRSGGPDTQYF	TGTGCCAGCAGTGATCGTAGCGGGGGGCCGGATACGCAGTATTTT
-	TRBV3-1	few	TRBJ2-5	CASSQMYGQETQYF	TGTGCCAGCAGCCAAATGTACGGACAAGAGACCCAGTACTTC
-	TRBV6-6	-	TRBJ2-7	CASTPSGISYEQYF	TGTGCCAGCACCCCCTCGGGGATCTCCTACGAGCAGTACTTC
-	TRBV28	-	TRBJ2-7	CASSLYTISGSDSSYEQYF	TGTGCCAGCAGTTTATATACCATATCTGGGAGTGACTCTTCCTACGAGCAGTACTTC
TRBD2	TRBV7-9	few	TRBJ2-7	CASSSGLAGFRQYF	TGTGCCAGCAGCTCAGGACTAGCGGGGTTCCGTCAGTACTTC
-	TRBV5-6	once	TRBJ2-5	CASSLGGAGLGQETQYF	TGTGCCAGCAGCTTGGGAGGGGCCGGGTTGGGTCAAGAGACCCAGTACTTC
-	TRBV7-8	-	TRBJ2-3	CASSPRVMDTDTQYF	TGTGCCAGCAGTCCTCGAGTGATGGACACAGATACGCAGTATTTT